This T cell receptor beta chain was captured in a study of shared clonotypes between healthy human individuals. General observations from the study: Generation probabilities were higher for clonotypes shared across all four sorted-subset donors than for unshared ones. Around 5% of naive CD4 clonotypes were common to a few donors.

Trimming shortened V by 3 bases and J by 5 bases, and 13 bases separated the two germline ends. The CDR3 runs 14 residues. Germline V gene lookup returns CDR1 SGHAT and CDR2 FQNNGV. Libraries were prepared by immunoSEQ multiplex PCR; TCRdb keeps only in-frame clonotypes and omits some of them. The repertoire holds over a million clones, with roughly 95% as singletons. Comments on this clone: Its target is not known.

Caucasian adults living in Nashville, Tennessee, provided all samples. The chain carries TRBV11-2 and TRBJ2-5; D uncertain. The receptor comes from a man aged 25 to 40 in good health. The sample consisted of naive CD4+ T cells sorted from blood. Subset defined: CD45RA+ positively selected. The CDR3 bases are TGTGCCAGCAGCTTGTATCTACGGGTGGAGACCCAGTACTTC. Translation: CASSLYLRVETQYF. The full variable domain, completed using reference TRBV11-2 and TRBJ2-5, is EAGVAQSPRYKIIEKRQSVAFWCNPISGHATLYWYQQILGQGPKLLIQFQNNGVVDDSQLPKDRFSAERLKGVDSTLKIQPAKLEDSAVYLCASSLYLRVETQYFGPGTRLLVL.